These 23 T cell receptor beta chains share one sample of origin, sequenced in a study of blood T cell repertoires in COVID-19. Sequenced by immunoSEQ multiplex PCR; TCRdb stores in-frame clones only, minus some. The sample comprises about 270,000 clones, under 90% of which are singletons, and around 3.2% rests with the top ten. The source material was peripheral blood. These TCRs come from a woman in her sixties or seventies with active or convalescent COVID-19.

The chain links TRBV5-4 to TRBJ1-1; 7 nucleotides line up with TRBD1. V dropped 6 bases and J dropped 4; count of bases not matched to a gene: 9. The CDR3 runs 14 residues. Per germline, CDR1 SGHNT and CDR2 YYREEE (reference sequence). The DNA of the CDR3 is TGTGCCAGCATACTCGACAGGGTCTCCACTGAAGCTTTCTTT. This gives the protein CASILDRVSTEAFF.

The chain is built from TRBV5-1 and TRBJ1-6, with D hard to call. Germline V CDR1 and CDR2: SGHRS, YFSETQ. The CDR3 is 16 residues long. V dropped 5 bases and J dropped 6 bases, with 18 bases sitting between them. The CDR3 spells CASSRTVQDGNSPLHF. For the CDR3, the DNA is TGCGCCAGCAGTCGCACAGTCCAGGATGGTAATTCACCCCTCCACTTT.

This clone occurred once. The V call is TRBV4-2, the J call TRBJ2-2; D may be TRBD1 (6 bases). The V end was cut by 1 base, the J end by 1 base, with 10 bases between. The germline V gene has CDR1 LGHNA and CDR2 YNFKEQ. The CDR3 is 16 residues long. The CDR3 protein is CASSQGDRRNTGELFF. The DNA for the CDR3 is TGTGCCAGCAGCCAAGGCGACAGGCGGAACACCGGGGAGCTGTTTTTT.

The rearrangement links TRBV6-2 or TRBV6-3 to TRBJ1-5; 10 bases align to TRBD1. This CDR3 has 18 residues. The V gene's germline CDR1 is MNHEY and CDR2 SVGEGT. V dropped 4 bases and J dropped 2; count of bases not matched to a gene: 11. The CDR3 sequence: CASSWPRDRGSRNQPQHF. The DNA for the CDR3 is TGTGCCAGCAGTTGGCCTAGGGACAGGGGTAGTCGCAATCAGCCCCAGCATTTT.

The chain is built from TRBV15 and TRBJ2-4; 7 bases are a match to TRBD1. Losses at the gene ends were 1 base for V and 9 bases for J; bases not matched to a gene: 9. Looked up from germline, CDR1 is LNHNV and CDR2 is YYDKDF (reference sequence). CDR3 length: 15 residues. CDR3 amino acids: CATSRGTGGNFIQYF. DNA for the CDR3: TGTGCCACCAGCAGAGGGACAGGAGGAAACTTCATTCAGTACTTC.

This chain links TRBV29-1 with TRBJ1-2; D gene uncertain. CDR3 length: 13 residues. V lost 4 bases to trimming and J lost 4 bases, with 13 bases between them. Per germline, CDR1 SQVTM and CDR2 ANQGSEA. The CDR3 spells CSVVGREIYGYTF. In DNA form, the CDR3 reads TGCAGCGTTGTGGGTCGGGAGATCTATGGCTACACCTTC. The full variable domain, rest sourced from reference TRBV29-1 and TRBJ1-2, is SAVISQKPSRDICQRGTSLTIQCQVDSQVTMMFWYRQQPGQSLTLIATANQGSEATYESGFVIDKFPISRPNLTFSTLTVSNMSPEDSSIYLCSVVGREIYGYTFGSGTRLTVV.

The V gene is TRBV30, the J gene TRBJ1-4; tentatively, D is TRBD1 (5 bases). V was clipped by 5 bases and J by 7 bases, with 20 bases between them. In germline, CDR1 is GTSNPN, CDR2 SVGIG (reference sequence). The CDR3 is made up of 15 amino acids. The CDR3, as DNA: TGTGCCTGGTCCGCCGGGGGAGGCGTCAGTGAAAAACTGTTTTTT. Translating it yields CAWSAGGGVSEKLFF.

This clone was found a few times. The chain uses TRBV11-2 and TRBJ2-7, with 7 bases fitting TRBD1. V trimming: 5 bases; J trimming: 7 bases; junction bases outside the gene matches: 11. CDR1 SGHAT and CDR2 FQNNGV come from the germline V gene. CDR3 length: 14 residues. Here the CDR3 reads CASSPLDRASEQYF. In DNA, the CDR3 is TGTGCCAGCAGCCCCCTTGACAGGGCGAGTGAGCAGTACTTC.

The chain couples TRBV11-3 to TRBJ2-7; the D gene is possibly TRBD1 (5 bases). The germline V gene has CDR1 SGHNT and CDR2 YENEEA. Trimming stripped 3 bases from V and 0 bases from J, with 9 bases between. This CDR3 region has 14 residues. The CDR3 bases are TGTGCCAGCAGCTTGGGGCCAGACTCCTACGAGCAGTACTTC. The encoded protein is CASSLGPDSYEQYF. The variable domain in full, with the rest retrieved from reference TRBV11-3 and TRBJ2-7, is EAGVVQSPRYKIIEKKQPVAFWCNPISGHNTLYWYLQNLGQGPELLIRYENEEAVDDSQLPKDRFSAERLKGVDSTLKIQPAELGDSAVYLCASSLGPDSYEQYFGPGTRLTVT.

This rearrangement joins TRBV10-3 to TRBJ1-5, with D unclear. CDR1 is ENHRY, CDR2 SYGVKD, per germline. Trimming stripped 7 bases from V and 5 bases from J, with 12 bases between. The CDR3 spans 13 residues. The CDR3 coding sequence is TGTGCCATCACTATTGGGAGGGATCAGCCCCAGCATTTT. Residues: CAITIGRDQPQHF.

The chain has TRBV2 and TRBJ2-7, with D possibly TRBD1 on 5 matching bases. The CDR3 runs to 12 residues. CDR1 is SNHLY, CDR2 FYNNEI, per germline. Trimming removed 6 bases at V and 6 bases at J, with 12 bases between. DNA for the CDR3: TGTGCCAGCAGGATGGGGCTCTCCGAGCAGTACTTC. It yields the protein CASRMGLSEQYF. Using reference TRBV2 and TRBJ2-7 for the parts outside the CDR3, the full variable domain is EPEVTQTPSHQVTQMGQEVILRCVPISNHLYFYWYRQILGQKVEFLVSFYNNEISEKSEIFDDQFSVERPDGSNFTLKIRSTKLEDSAMYFCASRMGLSEQYFGPGTRLTVT.

V usage is TRBV27 and J usage is TRBJ2-5; 9 bases align to TRBD2. J lost 5 bases, V lost 6 bases, and 19 bases had no gene match. CDR3 length equals 18 residues. CDR1 is MNHEY, CDR2 SMNVEV, per germline (reference sequence). The CDR3 region has the DNA TGTGCCAGCAGCAGAGCTTTTGCTAGCGGGGTGCCGGGGGAGACCCAGTACTTC. The encoded protein is CASSRAFASGVPGETQYF.

V gene TRBV19 combines with J gene TRBJ1-1; 7 nucleotides agree with TRBD1. The CDR3 is 15 amino acids. Germline V gene lookup returns CDR1 LNHDA and CDR2 SQIVND (reference sequence). With V trimmed by 4 bases and J by 4 bases, 9 bases remained unmatched. The CDR3 sequence is CASSTVQGTFTEAFF. The CDR3 DNA sequence: TGTGCCAGTAGTACCGTACAGGGGACCTTCACTGAAGCTTTCTTT.

The gene calls are TRBV6-5 and TRBJ1-2, with D unresolved. From germline, CDR1 is MNHEY and CDR2 SVGAGI. The V end was cut by 0 bases, the J end by 4 bases, with 12 bases between. The CDR3 sequence is 15 residues long. CDR3 sequence (DNA): TGTGCCAGCAGTTACTCGCTGGAGGTGGGCTATGGCTACACCTTC. It codes for CASSYSLEVGYGYTF.

The V and J genes are TRBV29-1 and TRBJ1-1; 9 bases are a match to TRBD1. The germline V gene encodes CDR1 SQVTM and CDR2 ANQGSEA. The CDR3 runs to 15 residues. Germline trimming cut 6 bases from V and 7 bases from J; bases unmatched to any gene: 15. This CDR3 is CSVVRVRDRESEAFF. In nucleotides, the CDR3 is TGCAGCGTCGTACGGGTCCGGGACAGGGAAAGTGAAGCTTTCTTT.

A few counts support this clone. V is TRBV7-9 and J is TRBJ1-1, with 7 positions matching TRBD1. CDR3 length equals 17 residues. Germline trimming cut 2 bases from V and 7 bases from J; bases unmatched to any gene: 16. CDR1 and CDR2 from the germline V gene are SEHNR and FQNEAQ (reference sequence). CDR3 protein: CASSLNRDSWAPFEAFF. The CDR3 coding sequence is TGTGCCAGCAGCTTAAACCGGGACAGTTGGGCCCCCTTTGAAGCTTTCTTT.

This rearrangement joins TRBV15 to TRBJ2-3, with D hard to call. The germline gives CDR1 LNHNV, CDR2 YYDKDF (reference sequence). The CDR3 is 13 residues long. Trimming shortened V by 0 bases and J by 6 bases, and 7 bases separated the two germline ends. CDR3 DNA sequence: TGTGCCACCAGCAGAGATCTCCCTGATACGCAGTATTTT. It encodes CATSRDLPDTQYF.

The V gene is TRBV9, the J gene TRBJ2-5; 10 positions match TRBD2. J was trimmed by 5 bases and V by 0 bases; bases with no gene match: 7. CDR1 and CDR2 from the germline V gene are SGDLS and YYNGEE. The CDR3 contains 16 residues. The CDR3 sequence: CASSVAGAGGLETQYF. The CDR3 region has the DNA TGTGCCAGCAGCGTAGCCGGAGCGGGGGGGCTTGAGACCCAGTACTTC.

The chain employs TRBV4-3 and TRBJ2-1, with D perhaps TRBD2 (6 bases). The CDR3 sequence is 15 residues long. Germline assignment: CDR1 LGHNA and CDR2 YSLEER. Trimming cost V 0 bases and J 9 bases, with 15 bases left between them. CDR3 loop: CASSQDFAGHSEQFF. CDR3 DNA: TGCGCCAGCAGCCAAGATTTTGCGGGGCACTCTGAGCAGTTCTTC.

The chain recombines TRBV7-2 with TRBJ1-3, with a possible D match to TRBD1 (5 bases). This CDR3 comprises 16 residues. The V gene's germline CDR1 is SGHTA and CDR2 FQGNSA. The germline V and J ends were trimmed by 4 bases and 1 base, with 14 bases remaining between them. The CDR3 nucleotides read TGTGCCAGCAGCTCAACTCAGGGACTTTCTGGAAACACCATATATTTT. The encoded protein is CASSSTQGLSGNTIYF. The whole variable domain, filled in from reference TRBV7-2 and TRBJ1-3, reads GAGVSQSPSNKVTEKGKDVELRCDPISGHTALYWYRQSLGQGLEFLIYFQGNSAPDKSGLPSDRFSAERTGGSVSTLTIQRTQQEDSAVYLCASSSTQGLSGNTIYFGEGSWLTVV.

This chain uses TRBV19 with TRBJ1-4, with D possibly TRBD1 on 5 matching bases. The germline V and J ends were trimmed by 2 bases and 14 bases, with 15 bases remaining between them. This CDR3 comprises 13 residues. Germline V gene sequence: CDR1 LNHDA, CDR2 SQIVND (reference sequence). Here the CDR3 reads CASSILGTDNLFF. CDR3 nucleotide sequence: TGTGCCAGTAGTATATTGGGGACTGACAATCTGTTTTTT.

The chain has TRBV4-2 and TRBJ2-7; D might be TRBD1 (6 bases). Trimming took 4 bases from V and 3 from J, leaving 10 bases between them. This CDR3 is 13 amino acids long. The V gene's germline CDR1 is LGHNA and CDR2 YNFKEQ. The DNA for the CDR3 is TGTGCCAGCAGCCGGGTAGGGGGCTACGAGCAGTACTTC. This gives the protein CASSRVGGYEQYF.

This clone has just one count. V and J are TRBV18 and TRBJ1-2; 8 nucleotides line up with TRBD1. J gave up 0 bases and V 6 bases, and 12 bases lay outside the gene matches. The CDR3 is 17 amino acids. Germline loops: CDR1 KGHSH, CDR2 LQKENI. The CDR3 DNA follows: TGTGCCAGCTCTCCCGGGACAGGAGAATGGGCTAACTATGGCTACACCTTC. It is translated as CASSPGTGEWANYGYTF.